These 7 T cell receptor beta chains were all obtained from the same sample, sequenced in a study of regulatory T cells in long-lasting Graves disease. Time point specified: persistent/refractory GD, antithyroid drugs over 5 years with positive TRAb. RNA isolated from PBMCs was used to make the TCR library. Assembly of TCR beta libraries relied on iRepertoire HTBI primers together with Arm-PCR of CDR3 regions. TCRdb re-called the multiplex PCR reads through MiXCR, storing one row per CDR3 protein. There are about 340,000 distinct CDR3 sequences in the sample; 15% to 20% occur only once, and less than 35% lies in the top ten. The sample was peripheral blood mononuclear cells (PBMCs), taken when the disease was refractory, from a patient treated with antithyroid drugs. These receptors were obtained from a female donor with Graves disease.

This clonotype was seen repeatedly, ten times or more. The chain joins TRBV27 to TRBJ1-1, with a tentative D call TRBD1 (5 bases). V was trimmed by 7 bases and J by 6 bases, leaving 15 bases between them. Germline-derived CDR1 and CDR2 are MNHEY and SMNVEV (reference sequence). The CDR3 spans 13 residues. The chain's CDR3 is CASTQRGLAEAFF. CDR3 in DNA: TGTGCCAGCACCCAGCGGGGACTCGCTGAAGCTTTCTTT.

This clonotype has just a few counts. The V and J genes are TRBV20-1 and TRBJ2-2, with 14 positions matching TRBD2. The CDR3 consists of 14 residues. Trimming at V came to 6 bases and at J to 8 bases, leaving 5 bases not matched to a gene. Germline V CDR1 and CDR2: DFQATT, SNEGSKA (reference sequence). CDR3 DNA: TGCAGTGCCGGGACTAGCGGGAGTGCTGGGGAGCTGTTTTTT. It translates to CSAGTSGSAGELFF.

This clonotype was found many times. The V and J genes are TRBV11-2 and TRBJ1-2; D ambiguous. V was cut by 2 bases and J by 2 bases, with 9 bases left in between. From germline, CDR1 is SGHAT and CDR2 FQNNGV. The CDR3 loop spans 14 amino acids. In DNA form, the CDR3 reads TGTGCCAGCAGCTTAAACGCCTTAAACTATGGCTACACCTTC. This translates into CASSLNALNYGYTF.

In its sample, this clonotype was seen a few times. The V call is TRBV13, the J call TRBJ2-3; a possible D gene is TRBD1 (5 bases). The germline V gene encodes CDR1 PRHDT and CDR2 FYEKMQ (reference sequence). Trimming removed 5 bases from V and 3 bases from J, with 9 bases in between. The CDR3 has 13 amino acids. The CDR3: CASSQKGTDTQYF. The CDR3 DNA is TGTGCCAGCAGCCAAAAGGGGACAGATACGCAGTATTTT.

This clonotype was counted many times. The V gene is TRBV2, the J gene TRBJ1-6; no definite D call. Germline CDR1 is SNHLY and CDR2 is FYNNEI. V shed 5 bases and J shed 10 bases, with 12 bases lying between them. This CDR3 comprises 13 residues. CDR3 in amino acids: CASSRAPESPLHF. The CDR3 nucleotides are TGTGCCAGCAGTCGGGCCCCCGAGTCACCCCTCCACTTT.

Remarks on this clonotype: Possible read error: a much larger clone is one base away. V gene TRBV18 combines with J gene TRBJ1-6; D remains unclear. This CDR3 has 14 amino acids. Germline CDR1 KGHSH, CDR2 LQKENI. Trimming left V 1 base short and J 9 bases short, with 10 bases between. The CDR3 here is CASSPQASSSPLHF. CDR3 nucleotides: TGTGCCAGCTCACCACAGGCCTCGAGTTCACCCCTCCACTTT.

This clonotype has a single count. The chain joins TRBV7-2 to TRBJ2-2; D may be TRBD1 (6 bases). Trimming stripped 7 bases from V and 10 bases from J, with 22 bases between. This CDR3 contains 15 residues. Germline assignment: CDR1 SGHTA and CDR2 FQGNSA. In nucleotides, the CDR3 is TGTGCCAGCATAGGAGGCAGGGGAATTTCCGAGGAGCTGTTTTTT. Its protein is CASIGGRGISEELFF. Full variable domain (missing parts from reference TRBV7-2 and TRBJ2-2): GAGVSQSPSNKVTEKGKDVELRCDPISGHTALYWYRQSLGQGLEFLIYFQGNSAPDKSGLPSDRFSAERTGGSVSTLTIQRTQQEDSAVYLCASIGGRGISEELFFGEGSRLTVL.